The present entry profiles one T cell receptor (beta chain) with its context. The assay was immunoSEQ multiplex PCR, and TCRdb's table has in-frame clones only and misses some. The table shows about 57,000 clones, with around 93% occurring only once. Germline lookup yields CDR1 SGHTA and CDR2 FQGNSA. V lost 6 bases, J lost 3 bases, and 6 bases lay in between. This CDR3 has 12 amino acids. These data belong to a study of T cell changes during pregnancy in multiple sclerosis. The chain couples TRBV7-2 to TRBJ1-3; D gene ambiguous. The clonotype comes from a female donor with multiple sclerosis, enrolled in a pregnancy study. Sample: peripheral blood, taken after pregnancy. The DNA of the CDR3 is TGTGCCAGCAGGGGGAGTGGAAACACCATATATTTT. Residues: CASRGSGNTIYF. The full variable domain, its missing parts supplied by reference TRBV7-2 and TRBJ1-3, is GAGVSQSPSNKVTEKGKDVELRCDPISGHTALYWYRQSLGQGLEFLIYFQGNSAPDKSGLPSDRFSAERTGGSVSTLTIQRTQQEDSAVYLCASRGSGNTIYFGEGSWLTVV.